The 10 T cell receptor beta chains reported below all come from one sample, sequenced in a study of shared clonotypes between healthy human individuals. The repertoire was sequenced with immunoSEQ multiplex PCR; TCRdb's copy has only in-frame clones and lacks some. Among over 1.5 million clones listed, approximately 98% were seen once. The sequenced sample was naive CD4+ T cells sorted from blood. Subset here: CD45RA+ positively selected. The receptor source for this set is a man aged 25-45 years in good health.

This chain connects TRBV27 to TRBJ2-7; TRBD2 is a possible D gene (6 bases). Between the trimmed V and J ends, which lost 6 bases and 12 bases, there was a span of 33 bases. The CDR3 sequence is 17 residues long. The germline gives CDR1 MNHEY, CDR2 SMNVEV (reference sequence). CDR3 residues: CASSVVGAGRGSPHPYF. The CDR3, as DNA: TGTGCCAGCAGCGTCGTGGGTGCGGGACGTGGATCGCCACACCCGTACTTC.

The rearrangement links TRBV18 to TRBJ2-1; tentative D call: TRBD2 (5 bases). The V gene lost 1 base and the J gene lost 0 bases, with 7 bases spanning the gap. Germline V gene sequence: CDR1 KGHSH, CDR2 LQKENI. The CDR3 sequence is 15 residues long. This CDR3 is CASSPQRSSYNEQFF. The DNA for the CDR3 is TGTGCCAGCTCACCACAGCGGAGCTCCTACAATGAGCAGTTCTTC.

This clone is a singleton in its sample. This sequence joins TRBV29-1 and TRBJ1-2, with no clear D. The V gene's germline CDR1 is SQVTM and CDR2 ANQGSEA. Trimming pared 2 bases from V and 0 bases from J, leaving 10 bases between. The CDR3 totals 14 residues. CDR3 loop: CSVEKGRSNYGYTF. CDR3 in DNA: TGCAGCGTTGAAAAAGGACGCTCTAACTATGGCTACACCTTC.

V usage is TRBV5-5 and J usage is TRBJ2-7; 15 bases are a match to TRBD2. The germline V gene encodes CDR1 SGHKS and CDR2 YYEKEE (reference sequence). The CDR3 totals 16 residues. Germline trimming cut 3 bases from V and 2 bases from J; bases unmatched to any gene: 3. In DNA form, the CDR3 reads TGTGCCAGCAGCTCAGGACTAGCGGGAGGGCCCTACGAGCAGTACTTC. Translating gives CASSSGLAGGPYEQYF.

In DNA, the CDR3 is TGTGCCAGCAGCTTGGGGACAAGCTCTGGAAACACCATATATTTT. Its translation: CASSLGTSSGNTIYF. This rearrangement joins TRBV7-9 to TRBJ1-3, with D perhaps TRBD1 (6 bases). The V gene lost 3 bases and the J gene lost 0 bases, with 9 bases spanning the gap. The germline gives CDR1 SEHNR, CDR2 FQNEAQ (reference sequence). This CDR3 region has 15 residues. The full variable domain, completed using reference TRBV7-9 and TRBJ1-3, is DTGVSQNPRHKITKRGQNVTFRCDPISEHNRLYWYRQTLGQGPEFLTYFQNEAQLEKSRLLSDRFSAERPKGSFSTLEIQRTEQGDSAMYLCASSLGTSSGNTIYFGEGSWLTVV.

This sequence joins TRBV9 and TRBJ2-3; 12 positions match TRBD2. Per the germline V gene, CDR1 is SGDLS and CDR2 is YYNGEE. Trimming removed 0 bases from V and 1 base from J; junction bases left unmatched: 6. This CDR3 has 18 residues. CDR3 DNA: TGTGCCAGCAGCGTAGGGCTAGCGGGAGGGCCAGGCACAGATACGCAGTATTTT. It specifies CASSVGLAGGPGTDTQYF.

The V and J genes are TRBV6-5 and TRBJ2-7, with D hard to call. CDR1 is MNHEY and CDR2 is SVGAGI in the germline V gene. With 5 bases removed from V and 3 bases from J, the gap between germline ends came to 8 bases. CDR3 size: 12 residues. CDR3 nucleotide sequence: TGTGCCAGCAGTGCCCTAAACTACGAGCAGTACTTC. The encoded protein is CASSALNYEQYF.

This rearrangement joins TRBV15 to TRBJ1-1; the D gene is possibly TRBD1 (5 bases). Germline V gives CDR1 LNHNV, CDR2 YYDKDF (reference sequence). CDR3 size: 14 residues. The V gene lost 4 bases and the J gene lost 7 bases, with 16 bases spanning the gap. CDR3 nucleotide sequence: TGTGCCACCAGCAAACCCCGGGGGACTCTTGAAGCTTTCTTT. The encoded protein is CATSKPRGTLEAFF.

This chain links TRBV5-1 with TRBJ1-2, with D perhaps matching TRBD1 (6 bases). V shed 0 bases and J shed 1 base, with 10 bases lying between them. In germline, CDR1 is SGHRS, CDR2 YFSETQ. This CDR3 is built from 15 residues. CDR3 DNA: TGCGCCAGCAGCTTGGTCGGGGACAATAACTATGGCTACACCTTC. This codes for CASSLVGDNNYGYTF.

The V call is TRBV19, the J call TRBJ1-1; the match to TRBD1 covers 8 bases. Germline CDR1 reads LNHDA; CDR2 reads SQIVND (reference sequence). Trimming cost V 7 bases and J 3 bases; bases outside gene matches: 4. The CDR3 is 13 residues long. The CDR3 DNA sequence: TGTGCCAGTACGACAGGGGCGGACACTGAAGCTTTCTTT. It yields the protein CASTTGADTEAFF.